The entry below gives a single T cell receptor (beta chain) sequence along with its context. Its target is unknown. The table came from immunoSEQ multiplex PCR; TCRdb's copy has only in-frame clones and leaves some out. The profile shows about 40,000 clones, 80% to 90% of them singletons. Germline CDR1 is LGHNA and CDR2 is YNFKEQ. The V gene lost 8 bases and the J gene lost 2 bases, with 16 bases spanning the gap. CDR3 length: 14 amino acids. This entry comes from a study of PD-1 blockade in classical Hodgkin lymphoma. General study findings and limits: It was reported that newly diagnosed patients had less baseline TCR diversity than healthy donors.

Each of the patients experienced relapse following autologous stem cell transplantation, and their brentuximab vedotin exposure differed. Specimen: peripheral blood mononuclear cells (PBMCs), collected at baseline. The rearrangement links TRBV4-2 to TRBJ2-7, with D perhaps given as TRBD1 or TRBD2 (6 bases each). The TCR comes from a human donor with classical Hodgkin lymphoma. CDR3 nucleotides: TGTGCCAGCGGGAATCGGGGGCTGACCTACGAGCAGTACTTC. Translating it yields CASGNRGLTYEQYF.